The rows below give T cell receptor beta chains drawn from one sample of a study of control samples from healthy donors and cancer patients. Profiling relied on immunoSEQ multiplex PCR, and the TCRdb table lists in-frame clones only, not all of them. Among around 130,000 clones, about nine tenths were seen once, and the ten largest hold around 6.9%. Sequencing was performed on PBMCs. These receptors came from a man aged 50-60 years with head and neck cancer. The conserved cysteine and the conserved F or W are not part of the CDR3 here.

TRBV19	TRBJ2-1	ASSHRASGGGNEQF
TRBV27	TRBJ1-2	ASSYRFRDYGYT
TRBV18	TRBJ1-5	ASSTGDYSNQPQH
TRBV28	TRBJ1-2	ASSPGQRYGYT
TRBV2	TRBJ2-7	ASSEASGRGGEQY
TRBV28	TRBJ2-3	AASWSRGTDTQY
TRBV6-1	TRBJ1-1	ASSEFMNTEAF
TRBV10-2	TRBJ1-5	ASSENGNQPQH
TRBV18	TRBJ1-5	ASSLDRAYQPQH
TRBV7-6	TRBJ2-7	ASSLGSGGGYEQY
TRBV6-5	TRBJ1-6	ASIQVSNNSPLH
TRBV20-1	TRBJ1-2	SASKGAGGYGYT
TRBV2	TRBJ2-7	ASARQGASYEQY
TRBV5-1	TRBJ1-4	ASSAGVRGEKLF
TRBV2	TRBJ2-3	ATQGWEDTQY
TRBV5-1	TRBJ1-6	ASNLGHTSSYNSPLH
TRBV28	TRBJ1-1	ASSSPGPEAF
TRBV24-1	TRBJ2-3	ATERESTDTQY
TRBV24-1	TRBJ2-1	ATTTDAKGHEQF
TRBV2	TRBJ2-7	ASRADRDPSYEQY
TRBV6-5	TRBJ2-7	ASSLVLMGEQY
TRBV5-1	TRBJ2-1	ASSLDGRQYNEQF
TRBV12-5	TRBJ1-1	ASGFLQGGGEAF
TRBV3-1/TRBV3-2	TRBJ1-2	ASSLGRVRGYT